The 19 T cell receptor beta chains given below trace back to one sample, sequenced in a study of shared clonotypes between healthy human individuals. Generated by immunoSEQ multiplex PCR, the TCRdb table keeps only in-frame clones and is missing some. This sample yields 640,000 or so clones, of which about three quarters are seen a single time; under 2% belongs to the top ten. The specimen sequenced was memory CD4+ T cells sorted from blood. Noted subset: CD45RA-negative fraction. Receptors originate from a woman in her 30s in good health.

V gene TRBV29-1 combines with J gene TRBJ2-2, with D perhaps TRBD2 (5 bases). Germline-derived CDR1 and CDR2 are SQVTM and ANQGSEA. This CDR3 is 15 amino acids long. Deletions cut 3 bases from V and 0 bases from J, with 11 bases between. The CDR3 here is CSVELGRTNTGELFF. In nucleotides, the CDR3 is TGCAGCGTTGAGTTGGGGAGAACGAACACCGGGGAGCTGTTTTTT.

V is TRBV5-1 and J is TRBJ2-7, with TRBD1 matching 8 bases. CDR1 and CDR2 (germline): SGHRS, YFSETQ. With V trimmed by 4 bases and J by 3 bases, 9 bases remained unmatched. The CDR3 length is 15 residues. CDR3 DNA sequence: TGCGCCAGCAGCAACTCCGACAGGGGCCTCTACGAGCAGTACTTC. This encodes CASSNSDRGLYEQYF. Supplemented by reference TRBV5-1 and TRBJ2-7, the full variable domain reads KAGVTQTPRYLIKTRGQQVTLSCSPISGHRSVSWYQQTPGQGLQFLFEYFSETQRNKGNFPGRFSGRQFSNSRSEMNVSTLELGDSALYLCASSNSDRGLYEQYFGPGTRLTVT.

There are many counts of this clone. The chain joins TRBV29-1 to TRBJ1-1; D remains ambiguous. Trimming removed 7 bases at V and 1 base at J, with 7 bases between. CDR1 is SQVTM, CDR2 ANQGSEA, per germline. The length of the CDR3 is 11 residues. CDR3 in DNA: TGCAGCGCCTGGAGGAACACTGAAGCTTTCTTT. It specifies CSAWRNTEAFF.

The gene calls are TRBV4-1 and TRBJ2-1; D call uncertain. Per the germline V gene, CDR1 is MGHRA and CDR2 is YSYEKL. V was shortened by 1 base and J by 1 base, with 8 bases between the two germline ends. There are 15 residues in the CDR3. The CDR3 spells CASSQARASYNEQFF. In DNA form, the CDR3 reads TGCGCCAGCAGCCAAGCTCGGGCATCCTACAATGAGCAGTTCTTC.

This clone was seen once. This specimen includes other DNA sequences encoding the same CDR3. The chain recombines TRBV5-1 with TRBJ2-7; no clear D. V dropped 2 bases and J dropped 2 bases, with 8 bases sitting between them. The CDR3 contains 13 residues. Germline V lookup: CDR1 SGHRS, CDR2 YFSETQ. CDR3 nucleotide sequence: TGCGCCAGCAGCTTAGCGTCTACCTACGAGCAGTACTTC. This gives the protein CASSLASTYEQYF. Complete variable domain (other parts from reference TRBV5-1 and TRBJ2-7): KAGVTQTPRYLIKTRGQQVTLSCSPISGHRSVSWYQQTPGQGLQFLFEYFSETQRNKGNFPGRFSGRQFSNSRSEMNVSTLELGDSALYLCASSLASTYEQYFGPGTRLTVT.

The genes are TRBV11-2 and TRBJ1-1, with a tentative D call TRBD1 (6 bases). Trimming stripped 1 base from V and 6 bases from J, with 12 bases between. The CDR3 length is 14 residues. CDR1 and CDR2 from the germline V gene are SGHAT and FQNNGV. CDR3 nucleotide sequence: TGTGCCAGCAGCTTAGGGATAAAGGGGGCTGAAGCTTTCTTT. Its translation: CASSLGIKGAEAFF.

The gene calls are TRBV5-1 and TRBJ1-5; possible D gene TRBD1, 6 bases. This CDR3 is 15 amino acids long. The V end was cut by 1 base, the J end by 5 bases, with 13 bases between. Looked up from germline, CDR1 is SGHRS and CDR2 is YFSETQ. Here the CDR3 DNA reads TGCGCCAGCAGCTTGTTTGGGGGCGAGCATCAGCCCCAGCATTTT. Translated: CASSLFGGEHQPQHF.

The chain joins TRBV28 to TRBJ2-4; unclear D gene. CDR3 length: 14 amino acids. With 7 bases removed from V and 1 base from J, the gap between germline ends came to 11 bases. Germline V lookup: CDR1 MDHEN, CDR2 SYDVKM. The CDR3 reads CASTVTGAKNIQYF. The CDR3, as DNA: TGTGCCAGCACTGTGACTGGTGCCAAAAACATTCAGTACTTC.

The genes are TRBV14 and TRBJ2-6; no definite D call. Germline assignment: CDR1 SGHDN and CDR2 FVKESK. V was clipped by 4 bases and J by 0 bases, with 10 bases between them. CDR3 size: 16 residues. The CDR3 sequence is CASSPGGFSGANVLTF. CDR3 bases: TGTGCCAGCAGCCCGGGTGGGTTCTCTGGGGCCAACGTCCTGACTTTC.

Here the CDR3 DNA reads TGTGCCAGCAGTTCCAGGGTAGTTGGCTACACCTTC. It translates to CASSSRVVGYTF. The chain employs TRBV28 and TRBJ1-2, with TRBD1 as a possible D gene (5 bases). This CDR3 has 12 residues. Germline CDR1 and CDR2: MDHEN and SYDVKM. Trimming left V 4 bases short and J 7 bases short, with 10 bases between.

This sequence joins TRBV5-1 and TRBJ2-7, with D tentatively TRBD1 or TRBD2 (5 bases each). CDR3 length: 14 amino acids. With 5 bases removed from V and 5 bases from J, the gap between germline ends came to 17 bases. The germline CDR1 and CDR2 sequences are SGHRS and YFSETQ. CDR3 protein: CASRTGTSLNEQYF. CDR3 coding DNA: TGCGCCAGCAGAACCGGGACCAGTCTAAACGAGCAGTACTTC. The full variable domain, completed using reference TRBV5-1 and TRBJ2-7, is KAGVTQTPRYLIKTRGQQVTLSCSPISGHRSVSWYQQTPGQGLQFLFEYFSETQRNKGNFPGRFSGRQFSNSRSEMNVSTLELGDSALYLCASRTGTSLNEQYFGPGTRLTVT.

J is TRBJ2-1 and V is TRBV4-1; 11 bases map to TRBD1. Germline loops: CDR1 MGHRA, CDR2 YSYEKL. The CDR3 is 18 amino acids. The V gene end was trimmed by 1 base and the J gene end by 3 bases; junction bases not matched to a gene: 8. The CDR3 sequence is CASSQGITGTGGYNEQFF. CDR3 in DNA: TGCGCCAGCAGCCAAGGAATTACCGGGACAGGGGGCTACAATGAGCAGTTCTTC.

Note on this clone: A far larger clone is off by one base, so a read error is likely. This rearrangement joins TRBV1 to TRBJ2-7; TRBD1 is taken as the D call from the table, unchecked against the DNA. TRBV1 is a known pseudogene. CDR3 size: 13 residues. CDR3 nucleotide sequence: TGCACCAGCAGCCCGGACATCCAGCGTGAGCAGTACTTC. Amino acid sequence: CTSSPDIQREQYF.

The CDR3 DNA is TGTGCCAGCAAACGCGGGGCCGAGAATGAAAAACTGTTTTTT. Translating gives CASKRGAENEKLFF. The chain is built from TRBV2 and TRBJ1-4; TRBD1 might be the D (5 bases). Germline V gene sequence: CDR1 SNHLY, CDR2 FYNNEI. The V end was cut by 7 bases, the J end by 5 bases, with 14 bases between. The length of the CDR3 is 14 residues.

The V call is TRBV6-5, the J call TRBJ1-2; D ambiguous. Trimming stripped 5 bases from V and 1 base from J, with 14 bases between. Germline assignment: CDR1 MNHEY and CDR2 SVGAGI. CDR3 size: 15 residues. The CDR3 sequence: CASSPPGTNNYGYTF. CDR3 nucleotide sequence: TGTGCCAGCAGTCCCCCAGGAACAAATAACTATGGCTACACCTTC.

As to this clone: At one boundary the junction diverges from the germline segment, which might be a read error. This chain joins TRBV5-1 and TRBJ2-5, with D perhaps assigned TRBD1 or TRBD2 (6 bases each). The CDR3 has 14 amino acids. Per germline, CDR1 SGHRS and CDR2 YFSETQ. The CDR3: CASRYDGGQGTQYF. The CDR3 DNA is TGCGCCAGCAGGTACGACGGGGGCCAAGGGACCCAGTACTTC. The full variable domain, with the rest looked up from reference TRBV5-1 and TRBJ2-5, is KAGVTQTPRYLIKTRGQQVTLSCSPISGHRSVSWYQQTPGQGLQFLFEYFSETQRNKGNFPGRFSGRQFSNSRSEMNVSTLELGDSALYLCASRYDGGQGTQYFGPGTRLLVL.

This chain links TRBV28 with TRBJ1-2, with a possible D match to TRBD1 (5 bases). The V gene lost 1 base and the J gene lost 7 bases, with 7 bases spanning the gap. This CDR3 has 12 amino acids. Germline V gene data show CDR1 as MDHEN and CDR2 as SYDVKM. The CDR3 loop reads CASSLLTGGYTF. The DNA of the CDR3 is TGTGCCAGCAGTTTATTAACAGGTGGCTACACCTTC.

The CDR3 here is CASSLVLDIAYEQYF. The CDR3 bases are TGTGCCAGCAGCTTAGTTCTGGACATAGCCTACGAGCAGTACTTC. The chain couples TRBV11-3 to TRBJ2-7, with TRBD1 as a possible D gene (5 bases). The CDR3 is 15 amino acids. The germline gives CDR1 SGHNT, CDR2 YENEEA. V was cut by 1 base and J by 2 bases, with 12 bases left in between.

V is TRBV6-6 and J is TRBJ1-5, with D perhaps TRBD1 (6 bases). Trimming took 6 bases from V and 1 from J, leaving 13 bases between them. Germline-derived CDR1 and CDR2 are MNHNY and SVGAGI (reference sequence). This CDR3 has 15 amino acids. The CDR3 reads CASRLEGVSNQPQHF. For the CDR3, the DNA is TGTGCCAGCAGACTCGAGGGGGTAAGCAATCAGCCCCAGCATTTT.